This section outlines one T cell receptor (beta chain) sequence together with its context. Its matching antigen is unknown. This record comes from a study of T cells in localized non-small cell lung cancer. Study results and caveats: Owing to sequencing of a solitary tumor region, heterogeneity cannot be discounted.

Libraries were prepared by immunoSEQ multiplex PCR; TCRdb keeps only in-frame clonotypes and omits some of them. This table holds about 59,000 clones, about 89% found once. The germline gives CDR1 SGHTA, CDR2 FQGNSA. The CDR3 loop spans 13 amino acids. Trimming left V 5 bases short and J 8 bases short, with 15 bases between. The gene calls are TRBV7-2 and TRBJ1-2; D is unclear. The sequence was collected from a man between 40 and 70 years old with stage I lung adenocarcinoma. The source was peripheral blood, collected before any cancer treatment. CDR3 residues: CASSPDPQGGYTF. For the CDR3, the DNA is TGTGCCAGCAGCCCGGACCCGCAAGGGGGCTACACCTTC. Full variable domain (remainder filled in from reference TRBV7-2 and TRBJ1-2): GAGVSQSPSNKVTEKGKDVELRCDPISGHTALYWYRQSLGQGLEFLIYFQGNSAPDKSGLPSDRFSAERTGGSVSTLTIQRTQQEDSAVYLCASSPDPQGGYTFGSGTRLTVV.